This T cell receptor beta chain was retrieved from a study of blood T cell repertoires in COVID-19. Study-level information: COVID-19 samples, acute and convalescent, were from the United States, Italy and Spain.

The assay was immunoSEQ multiplex PCR, and TCRdb's table has in-frame clones only and misses some. The data show about 240,000 clones, almost 85% seen once. The CDR3 sequence is 17 residues long. CDR1 GTSNPN and CDR2 SVGIG come from the germline V gene (reference sequence). Unmatched junction bases numbered 18, after V lost 7 bases and J lost 3 bases. Sample: peripheral blood. The sequence came from a man aged 50 to 60 with COVID-19, enrolled during active disease. V gene TRBV30 combines with J gene TRBJ1-1; TRBD1 agrees at 9 bases. The CDR3 reads CAFSTGTGIPPDTEAFF. In DNA, the CDR3 is TGTGCCTTTAGTACCGGGACAGGGATCCCCCCAGACACTGAAGCTTTCTTT. Variable domain in full (rest from reference TRBV30 and TRBJ1-1): SQTIHQWPATLVQPVGSPLSLECTVEGTSNPNLYWYRQAAGRGLQLLFYSVGIGQISSEVPQNLSASRPQDRQFILSSKKLLLSDSGFYLCAFSTGTGIPPDTEAFFGQGTRLTVV.